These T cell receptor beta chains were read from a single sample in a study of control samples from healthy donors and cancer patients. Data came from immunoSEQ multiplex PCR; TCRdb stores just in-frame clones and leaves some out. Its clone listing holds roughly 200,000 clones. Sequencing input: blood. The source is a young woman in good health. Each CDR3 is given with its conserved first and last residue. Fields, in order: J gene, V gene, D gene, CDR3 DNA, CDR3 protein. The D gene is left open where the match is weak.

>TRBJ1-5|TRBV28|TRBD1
TGTGCCAGCAGGGAACCGGGACAGGACCAGCCCCAGCATTTT
CASREPGQDQPQHF
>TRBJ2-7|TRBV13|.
TGTGCCAGCAGTCTCAGGGAATACGAGCAGTACTTC
CASSLREYEQYF
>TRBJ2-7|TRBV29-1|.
TGCAGCGTTGAACAACAGGGGGGGATTGGCGAGCAGTACTTC
CSVEQQGGIGEQYF
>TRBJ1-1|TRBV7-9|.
TGTGCCAGCAGCTTAGCTGACTCCCAAGCTTTCTTT
CASSLADSQAFF
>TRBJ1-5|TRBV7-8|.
TGTGCCAGCAGCCCCGGGGCGGTTTGGCCCCAGCATTTT
CASSPGAVWPQHF
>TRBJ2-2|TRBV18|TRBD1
TGTGCCAGCTCACCACCGTGGACAGGGTATCCTTTTGCGAACACCGGGGAGCTGTTTTTT
CASSPPWTGYPFANTGELFF
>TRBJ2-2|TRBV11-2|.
TGTGCCAGCAGCTTGGCAGGGATAAACACCGGGGAGCTGTTTTTT
CASSLAGINTGELFF
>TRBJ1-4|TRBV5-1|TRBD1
TGCGCCAGCAGCTCTTGGGGACAGCGAAATGAAAAACTGTTTTTT
CASSSWGQRNEKLFF
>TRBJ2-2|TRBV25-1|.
TGTGCCAGCAGTGCCTCCCAGATGGGACCTGGGGAGCTGTTTTTT
CASSASQMGPGELFF
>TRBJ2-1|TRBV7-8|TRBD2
TGTGCCAGCAGTCCCACCGCGGGACTAGCCCGGGAGCAGTTCTTC
CASSPTAGLAREQFF
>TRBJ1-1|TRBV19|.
TGTGCCAGTAGTATCCCCCAAGGGGGCACTGAAGCTTTCTTT
CASSIPQGGTEAFF
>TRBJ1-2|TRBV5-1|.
TGCGCCAGCAGCGAGGACAGCCCCTATGGCTACACCTTC
CASSEDSPYGYTF